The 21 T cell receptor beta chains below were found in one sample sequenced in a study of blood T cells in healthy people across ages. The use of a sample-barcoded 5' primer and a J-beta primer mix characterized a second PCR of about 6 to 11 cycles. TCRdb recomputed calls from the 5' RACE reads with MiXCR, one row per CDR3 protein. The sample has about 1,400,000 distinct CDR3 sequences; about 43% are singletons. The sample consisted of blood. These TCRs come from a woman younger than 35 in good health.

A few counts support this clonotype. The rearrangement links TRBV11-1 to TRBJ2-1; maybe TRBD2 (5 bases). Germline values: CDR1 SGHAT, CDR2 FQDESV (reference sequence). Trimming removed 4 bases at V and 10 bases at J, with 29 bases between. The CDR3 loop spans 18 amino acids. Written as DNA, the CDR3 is TGTGCCAGCAGCTCGCCTATCCGGTTTAGCGCGACCCCTGGGGAGCAGTTCTTC. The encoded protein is CASSSPIRFSATPGEQFF.

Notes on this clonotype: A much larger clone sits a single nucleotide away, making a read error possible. The CDR3 bases are TGTGCCACCGGCAGACAGGCCTCTGGCTACACCTTC. This codes for CATGRQASGYTF. The J gene is TRBJ1-2, the V gene TRBV15; weak D call: TRBD1 (6 bases). This CDR3 is built from 12 residues. Germline V gene sequence: CDR1 LNHNV, CDR2 YYDKDF (reference sequence).

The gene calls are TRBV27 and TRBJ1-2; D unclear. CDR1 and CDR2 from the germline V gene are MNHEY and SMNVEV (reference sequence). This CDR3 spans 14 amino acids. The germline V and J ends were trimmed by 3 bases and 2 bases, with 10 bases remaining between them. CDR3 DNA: TGTGCCAGCAGTTTGGGGAGGGTCAACTATGGCTACACCTTC. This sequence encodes CASSLGRVNYGYTF.

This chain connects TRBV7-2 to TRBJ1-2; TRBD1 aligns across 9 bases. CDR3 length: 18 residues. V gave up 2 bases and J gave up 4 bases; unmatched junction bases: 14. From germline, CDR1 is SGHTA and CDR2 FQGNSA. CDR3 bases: TGTGCCAGCAGCTTACACCGGGACAGGGAATTTTCCGCCTATGGCTACACCTTC. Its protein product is CASSLHRDREFSAYGYTF.

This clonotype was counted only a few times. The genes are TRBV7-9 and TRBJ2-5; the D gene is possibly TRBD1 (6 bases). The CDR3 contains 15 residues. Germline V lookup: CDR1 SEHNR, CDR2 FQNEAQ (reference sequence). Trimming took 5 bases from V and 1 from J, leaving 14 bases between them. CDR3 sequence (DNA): TGTGCCAGCAGCCCAGGGGAAACTATCCAAGAGACCCAGTACTTC. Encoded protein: CASSPGETIQETQYF.

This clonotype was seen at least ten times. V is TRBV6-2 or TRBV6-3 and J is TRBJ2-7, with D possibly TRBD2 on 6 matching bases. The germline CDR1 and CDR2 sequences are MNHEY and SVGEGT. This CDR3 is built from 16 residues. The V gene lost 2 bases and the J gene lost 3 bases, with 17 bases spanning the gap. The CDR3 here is CASSYTQLAAVYEQYF. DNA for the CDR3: TGTGCCAGCAGTTACACCCAACTAGCTGCGGTCTACGAGCAGTACTTC.

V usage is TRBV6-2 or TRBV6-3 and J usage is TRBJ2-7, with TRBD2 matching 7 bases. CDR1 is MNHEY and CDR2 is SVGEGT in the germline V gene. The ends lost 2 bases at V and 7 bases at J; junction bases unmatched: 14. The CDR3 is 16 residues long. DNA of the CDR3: TGTGCCAGCAGTTACGTCCGGGAGGACTCCTACAATGAGCAGTACTTC. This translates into CASSYVREDSYNEQYF.

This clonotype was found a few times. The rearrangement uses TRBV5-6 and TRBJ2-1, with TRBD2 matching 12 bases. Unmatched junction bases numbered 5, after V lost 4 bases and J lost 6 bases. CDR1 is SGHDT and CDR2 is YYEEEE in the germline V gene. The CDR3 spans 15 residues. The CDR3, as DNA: TGTGCCAGCAGCGAAACTAGCGGGAGGTCCAATGAGCAGTTCTTC. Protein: CASSETSGRSNEQFF.

The CDR3 DNA reads as TGTGCCAGCAGTGAAGGGGCCTATACGCAGTATTTT. Residues: CASSEGAYTQYF. The chain uses TRBV6-1 and TRBJ2-3; no firm D call. CDR1 and CDR2 (germline): MNHNS, SASEGT. Trimming left V 1 base short and J 7 bases short, with 6 bases between. CDR3 length: 12 amino acids.

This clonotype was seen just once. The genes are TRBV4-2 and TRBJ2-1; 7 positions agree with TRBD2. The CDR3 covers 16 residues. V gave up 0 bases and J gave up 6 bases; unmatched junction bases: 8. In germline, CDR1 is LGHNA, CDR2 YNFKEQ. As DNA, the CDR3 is TGTGCCAGCAGCCAAGATTTGGGGGGGTCCCTCAATGAGCAGTTCTTC. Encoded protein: CASSQDLGGSLNEQFF.

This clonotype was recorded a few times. The CDR3 DNA is TGCGCCAGCAGCTTGGCCTTAGGGTTGAGCACAGATACGCAGTATTTT. It is translated as CASSLALGLSTDTQYF. V usage is TRBV5-1 and J usage is TRBJ2-3; D is ambiguous. Trimming removed 0 bases from V and 0 bases from J, with 11 bases in between. The CDR3 extends over 16 amino acids. Germline loops: CDR1 SGHRS, CDR2 YFSETQ.

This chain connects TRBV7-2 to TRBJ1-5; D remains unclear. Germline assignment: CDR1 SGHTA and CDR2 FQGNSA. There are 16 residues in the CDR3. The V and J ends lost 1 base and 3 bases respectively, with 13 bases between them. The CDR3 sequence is CASSLVGVSYNQPQHF. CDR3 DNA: TGTGCCAGCAGCTTAGTTGGAGTAAGCTACAATCAGCCCCAGCATTTT.

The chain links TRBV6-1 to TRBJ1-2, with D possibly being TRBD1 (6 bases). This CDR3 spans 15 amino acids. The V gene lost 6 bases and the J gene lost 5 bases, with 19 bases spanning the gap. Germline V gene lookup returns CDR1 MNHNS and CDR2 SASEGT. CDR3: CASSLILTGAYGYTF. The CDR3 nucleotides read TGTGCCAGCAGCCTCATTTTGACAGGTGCATATGGCTACACCTTC.

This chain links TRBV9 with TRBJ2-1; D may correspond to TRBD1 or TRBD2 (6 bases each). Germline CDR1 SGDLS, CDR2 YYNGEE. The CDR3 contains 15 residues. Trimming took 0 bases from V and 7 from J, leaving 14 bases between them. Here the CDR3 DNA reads TGTGCCAGCAGCGTAGTGGAGGGGGGCCGGAATGAGCAGTTCTTC. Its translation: CASSVVEGGRNEQFF.

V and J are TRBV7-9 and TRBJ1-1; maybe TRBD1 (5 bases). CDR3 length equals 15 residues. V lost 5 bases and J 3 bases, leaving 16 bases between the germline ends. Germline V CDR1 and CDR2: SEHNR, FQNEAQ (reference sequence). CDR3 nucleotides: TGTGCCAGCAGCGCCGGACACAAATTGGACACTGAAGCTTTCTTT. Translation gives CASSAGHKLDTEAFF.

The CDR3 DNA reads as TGCAGCGGCAGGGACATTAGCACCGGGGAGCTGTTTTTT. Amino acid sequence: CSGRDISTGELFF. The rearrangement joins TRBV29-1 to TRBJ2-2, with a possible D match to TRBD1 (6 bases). V lost 7 bases to trimming and J lost 4 bases, with 13 bases between them. The CDR3 loop spans 13 amino acids. The V gene's germline CDR1 is SQVTM and CDR2 ANQGSEA.

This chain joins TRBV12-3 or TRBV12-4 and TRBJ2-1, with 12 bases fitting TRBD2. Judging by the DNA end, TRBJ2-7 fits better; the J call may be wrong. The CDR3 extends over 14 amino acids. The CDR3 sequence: CASGPTSGSNEQYF. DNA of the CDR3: TGTGCCAGCGGGCCGACTAGCGGGAGTAATGAGCAGTACTTC.

In DNA, the CDR3 is TGTGCCAGCAGCCGAAGTCTGGGGGATACGCAGTATTTT. It codes for CASSRSLGDTQYF. V and J are TRBV7-9 and TRBJ2-3; D ambiguous. Trimming pared 5 bases from V and 6 bases from J, leaving 12 bases between. The germline gives CDR1 SEHNR, CDR2 FQNEAQ (reference sequence). This CDR3 contains 13 residues.

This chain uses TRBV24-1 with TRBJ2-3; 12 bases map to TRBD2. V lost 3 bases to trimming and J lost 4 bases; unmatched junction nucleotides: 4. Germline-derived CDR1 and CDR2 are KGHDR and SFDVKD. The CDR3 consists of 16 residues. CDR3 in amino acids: CATSDTTSGSADTQYF. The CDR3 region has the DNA TGTGCCACCAGTGATACGACTAGCGGGAGTGCAGATACGCAGTATTTT.

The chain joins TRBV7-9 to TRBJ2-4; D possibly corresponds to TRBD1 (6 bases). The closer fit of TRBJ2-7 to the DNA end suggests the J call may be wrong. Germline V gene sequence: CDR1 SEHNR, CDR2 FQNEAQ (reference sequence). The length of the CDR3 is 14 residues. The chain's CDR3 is CASSLNGRGNEQYF. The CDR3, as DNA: TGTGCCAGCAGCTTAAACGGCAGGGGTAACGAGCAGTACTTC.

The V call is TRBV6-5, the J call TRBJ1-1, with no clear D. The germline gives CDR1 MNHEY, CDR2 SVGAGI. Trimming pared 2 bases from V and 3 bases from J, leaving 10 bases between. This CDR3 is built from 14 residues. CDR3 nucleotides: TGTGCCAGCAGTTACCGCAGGAGGGACACTGAAGCTTTCTTT. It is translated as CASSYRRRDTEAFF.